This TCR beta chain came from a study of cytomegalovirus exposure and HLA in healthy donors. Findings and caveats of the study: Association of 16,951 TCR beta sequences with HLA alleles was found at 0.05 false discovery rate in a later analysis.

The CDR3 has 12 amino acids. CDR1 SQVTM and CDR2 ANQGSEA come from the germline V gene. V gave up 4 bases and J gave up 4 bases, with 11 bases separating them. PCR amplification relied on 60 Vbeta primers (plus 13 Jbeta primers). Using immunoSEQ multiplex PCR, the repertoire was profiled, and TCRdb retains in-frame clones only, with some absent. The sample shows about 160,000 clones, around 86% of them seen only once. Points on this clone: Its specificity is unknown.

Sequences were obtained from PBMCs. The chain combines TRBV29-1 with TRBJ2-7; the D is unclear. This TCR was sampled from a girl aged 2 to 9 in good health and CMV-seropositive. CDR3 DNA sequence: TGCAGCGTTGCCGGAGATGGGTACGAGCAGTACTTC. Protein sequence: CSVAGDGYEQYF.